This TCR beta chain came from a study of preoperative IRX-2 immunotherapy in early breast cancer. TCRdb's copy holds only in-frame clones and misses some; the assay was immunoSEQ multiplex PCR. The data contain over 30,000 clones, about nine tenths of them seen just once; the ten biggest clones take up 1.5% to 2%. The treatment is: preoperative locoregional IRX-2 cytokine immunotherapy. The CDR3 length is 13 residues. Germline V gene lookup returns CDR1 MDHEN and CDR2 SYDVKM. After removal of 6 bases from V and 6 bases from J, the junction contained 5 bases not matched to a gene. The TCR comes from a human donor with breast cancer. Material: tumor tissue, obtained after IRX-2 immunotherapy. The chain links TRBV28 to TRBJ1-1; 9 nucleotides align to TRBD1. CDR3 sequence (DNA): TGTGCCAGCAGCCACAGGGGGCTCGCTGAAGCTTTCTTT. Its protein product is CASSHRGLAEAFF.